The T cell receptor beta chain described here comes from a study of technical replicates of blood from a few donors. The germline gives CDR1 SGDLS, CDR2 YYNGEE. V was pared by 4 bases and J by 6 bases, with 16 bases between. This CDR3 region has 14 residues. TCRdb's copy holds only in-frame clones and misses some; the assay was immunoSEQ multiplex PCR. The table has about 100,000 clones, around 95% seen once. The TCR was taken from a human donor in good health. The sequencing input was T cells isolated from PBMCs. The chain couples TRBV9 to TRBJ1-2, with a weak D call TRBD1 (6 bases). The CDR3 DNA reads TGTGCCAGCAGCTCACAGGGTTGGGTCGATGGCTACACCTTC. Amino acids: CASSSQGWVDGYTF.